The 20 T cell receptor beta chains below come from one sample, sequenced in a study of regulatory T cells in long-lasting Graves disease. Time point noted: persistent/refractory GD, antithyroid drugs over 5 years with positive TRAb. Preparation of the TCR library used RNA extracted from PBMCs. The TCR beta library used iRepertoire HTBI primers with Arm-PCR amplification of CDR3. TCRdb recomputed calls from the multiplex PCR reads with MiXCR, one row per CDR3 protein. Of 400,000 to 450,000 distinct CDR3 sequences listed, 20% to 25% are singletons. The sequencing used peripheral blood mononuclear cells (PBMCs), collected when the disease was refractory, from a patient treated with antithyroid drugs. The receptors shown here come from a female donor with Graves disease.

This clonotype was observed at least ten times. The V gene is TRBV20-1, the J gene TRBJ2-7, with TRBD1 as a possible D gene (5 bases). CDR3 size: 11 residues. Trimming left V 4 bases short and J 3 bases short, with 7 bases between. Germline V gene lookup returns CDR1 DFQATT and CDR2 SNEGSKA (reference sequence). The CDR3, as DNA: TGCAGTGCTACCCAGGGCTACGAGCAGTACTTC. It specifies CSATQGYEQYF.

This clonotype was recorded at least ten times. The rearrangement links TRBV11-2 to TRBJ2-7, with 7 bases matching TRBD2. The V gene end was trimmed by 5 bases and the J gene end by 4 bases; junction bases not matched to a gene: 8. Germline loops: CDR1 SGHAT, CDR2 FQNNGV. CDR3 size: 14 residues. CDR3 sequence reads: CASSTSSGPYEQYF. Here the CDR3 DNA reads TGTGCCAGCAGCACTTCTAGCGGACCATACGAGCAGTACTTC.

Many counts were recorded for this clonotype. The chain combines TRBV20-1 with TRBJ1-1, with 7 bases matching TRBD1. This CDR3 region has 14 residues. Germline trimming cut 1 base from V and 2 bases from J; bases unmatched to any gene: 4. Per the germline V gene, CDR1 is DFQATT and CDR2 is SNEGSKA (reference sequence). The CDR3 nucleotides are TGCAGTGCTAGAGTTGGGGACAGAAACACTGAAGCTTTCTTT. This gives the protein CSARVGDRNTEAFF.

This clonotype showed up many times. The chain recombines TRBV28 with TRBJ1-1; possibly TRBD1 for D (6 bases). CDR1 and CDR2 from the germline V gene are MDHEN and SYDVKM. The CDR3 is made up of 11 amino acids. V was clipped by 5 bases and J by 10 bases, with 11 bases between them. The CDR3 sequence is CASSQGFSAFF. In DNA, the CDR3 is TGTGCCAGCAGTCAGGGGTTTTCAGCTTTCTTT.

This clonotype was recorded at least ten times. This sequence joins TRBV20-1 and TRBJ2-1; 10 nucleotides line up with TRBD2. Per germline, CDR1 DFQATT and CDR2 SNEGSKA (reference sequence). Germline trimming cut 6 bases from V and 4 bases from J; bases unmatched to any gene: 6. The CDR3 has 14 amino acids. The CDR3 region is CSAEGLAEYNEQFF. The CDR3 DNA is TGCAGTGCGGAAGGACTAGCGGAGTACAATGAGCAGTTCTTC.

This sequence joins TRBV24-1 and TRBJ2-7, with 10 nucleotides matching TRBD2. This CDR3 comprises 16 residues. Germline V gene lookup returns CDR1 KGHDR and CDR2 SFDVKD. The V and J ends lost 2 bases and 6 bases, in that order; junction bases with no gene match: 9. The CDR3 DNA sequence: TGTGCCACCAGTGATTCTGGACTAGCGGTTACCGGCGAGCAGTACTTC. Translated, it gives CATSDSGLAVTGEQYF.

V usage is TRBV6-5 and J usage is TRBJ2-7; TRBD1 agrees at 7 bases. Trimming took 0 bases from V and 2 from J; bases not matched to a gene: 10. This CDR3 has 17 amino acids. Germline values: CDR1 MNHEY, CDR2 SVGAGI. CDR3 loop: CASSYSKSGTEPYEQYF. Here the CDR3 DNA reads TGTGCCAGCAGTTACTCGAAATCCGGGACAGAGCCCTACGAGCAGTACTTC.

The sample holds a few counts of this clonotype. This chain joins TRBV19 and TRBJ2-7, with unresolved D. Deletions cut 3 bases from V and 2 bases from J, with 14 bases between. Germline V gene lookup returns CDR1 LNHDA and CDR2 SQIVND (reference sequence). The CDR3 covers 15 residues. CDR3 residues: CASSMGKGFAYEQYF. The CDR3 DNA is TGTGCCAGTAGTATGGGTAAGGGTTTCGCCTACGAGCAGTACTTC.

This clonotype has more than one count but fewer than ten. The gene calls are TRBV10-3 and TRBJ2-3; 7 nucleotides match TRBD1. V shed 0 bases, J shed 2 bases, and the junction held 20 bases outside the gene matches. The CDR3 covers 21 residues. CDR1 ENHRY and CDR2 SYGVKD come from the germline V gene. Here the CDR3 reads CAISESVGSRQGKESTDTQYF. The CDR3 coding sequence is TGTGCCATCAGTGAGTCAGTAGGCAGCCGACAGGGTAAGGAGTCCACAGATACGCAGTATTTT.

The table lists this clonotype with a count of one. V usage is TRBV19 and J usage is TRBJ2-2; no firm D call. Trimming took 3 bases from V and 6 from J, leaving 8 bases between them. The V gene's germline CDR1 is LNHDA and CDR2 SQIVND (reference sequence). CDR3 length equals 13 residues. The DNA for the CDR3 is TGTGCCAGTAGTATCGAGTACTCCGGGGAGCTGTTTTTT. Protein: CASSIEYSGELFF.

This clonotype was counted between two and nine times. This chain links TRBV19 with TRBJ2-7; 9 nucleotides align to TRBD2. V dropped 5 bases and J dropped 3; count of bases not matched to a gene: 8. Germline CDR1 LNHDA, CDR2 SQIVND (reference sequence). The CDR3 extends over 15 amino acids. The CDR3 here is CASSSSGAAFYEQYF. For the CDR3, the DNA is TGTGCCAGTAGTTCTAGCGGGGCCGCCTTCTACGAGCAGTACTTC.

There are many counts of this clonotype. The rearrangement joins TRBV28 to TRBJ1-5; TRBD1 is a possible D gene (6 bases). Trimming removed 7 bases at V and 1 base at J, with 17 bases between. This CDR3 spans 16 amino acids. CDR1 is MDHEN, CDR2 SYDVKM, per germline. The CDR3 here is CASTNQGRRSNQPQHF. The CDR3 DNA follows: TGTGCCAGCACAAATCAGGGGAGACGAAGCAATCAGCCCCAGCATTTT.

This clonotype was recorded a few times. This CDR3 reads CASSSYRVTGELFF. CDR3 DNA sequence: TGTGCCAGCAGCTCATACAGGGTAACCGGGGAGCTGTTTTTT. The chain joins TRBV7-9 to TRBJ2-2; D perhaps matches TRBD1 (6 bases). The CDR3 sequence is 14 residues long. Looked up from germline, CDR1 is SEHNR and CDR2 is FQNEAQ (reference sequence). Trimming cost V 4 bases and J 5 bases, with 11 bases left between them. Together with reference TRBV7-9 and TRBJ2-2, the CDR3 gives the full variable domain: DTGVSQNPRHKITKRGQNVTFRCDPISEHNRLYWYRQTLGQGPEFLTYFQNEAQLEKSRLLSDRFSAERPKGSFSTLEIQRTEQGDSAMYLCASSSYRVTGELFFGEGSRLTVL.

The table lists this clonotype with many counts. This chain joins TRBV6-2 or TRBV6-3 and TRBJ1-2; 7 positions agree with TRBD1. The germline gives CDR1 MNHEY, CDR2 SVGEGT. CDR3 length: 16 residues. Unmatched junction bases numbered 9, after V lost 5 bases and J lost 0 bases. CDR3 nucleotide sequence: TGTGCCAGCAGTCGACCGCCGACAGGGTCTAACTATGGCTACACCTTC. This encodes CASSRPPTGSNYGYTF.

This clonotype occurred many times. This chain connects TRBV7-2 to TRBJ2-7; 10 bases align to TRBD2. The CDR3 is 15 residues long. The V segment lost 0 bases and the J segment 2 bases; nucleotides outside the gene matches: 1. Germline V gene lookup returns CDR1 SGHTA and CDR2 FQGNSA. Here the CDR3 reads CASSLALAGTYEQYF. CDR3 in DNA: TGTGCCAGCAGCTTAGCACTAGCGGGAACCTACGAGCAGTACTTC.

This clonotype has just a few counts. The chain couples TRBV7-9 to TRBJ1-3; 8 nucleotides match TRBD1. J gave up 4 bases and V 5 bases, and 4 bases lay outside the gene matches. Germline CDR1 SEHNR, CDR2 FQNEAQ (reference sequence). The CDR3 totals 14 residues. The CDR3 coding sequence is TGTGCCAGCAGCACACAGGGGGGAGGAAACACCATATATTTT. Translation gives CASSTQGGGNTIYF. The entire variable domain, with the rest obtained from reference TRBV7-9 and TRBJ1-3, is as follows: DTGVSQNPRHKITKRGQNVTFRCDPISEHNRLYWYRQTLGQGPEFLTYFQNEAQLEKSRLLSDRFSAERPKGSFSTLEIQRTEQGDSAMYLCASSTQGGGNTIYFGEGSWLTVV.

The chain uses TRBV6-1 and TRBJ2-7, with unresolved D. V was cut by 8 bases and J by 0 bases, with 14 bases left in between. This CDR3 is built from 14 residues. Per germline, CDR1 MNHNS and CDR2 SASEGT. CDR3 region: CASRSQSSSYEQYF. CDR3 in DNA: TGTGCCAGCCGATCTCAAAGTAGCTCCTACGAGCAGTACTTC.

This clonotype has at least ten counts. The gene calls are TRBV7-2 and TRBJ1-4; TRBD1 matches at 12 bases. Germline V gene lookup returns CDR1 SGHTA and CDR2 FQGNSA. The CDR3 runs to 15 residues. V lost 1 base and J lost 8; bases outside the gene matches: 2. The CDR3 coding sequence is TGTGCCAGCAGCTTAGTAGGGACAGGGGGCGAAAAACTGTTTTTT. Its protein is CASSLVGTGGEKLFF.

The table lists this clonotype with many counts. This chain connects TRBV20-1 to TRBJ2-2, with 14 nucleotides matching TRBD2. Trimming removed 5 bases from V and 1 base from J; junction bases left unmatched: 0. The CDR3 length is 15 residues. Germline-derived CDR1 and CDR2 are DFQATT and SNEGSKA (reference sequence). The CDR3 loop is CSAGLAGGNTGELFF. As DNA, the CDR3 is TGCAGTGCTGGACTAGCGGGGGGGAACACCGGGGAGCTGTTTTTT.

This chain connects TRBV20-1 to TRBJ2-2, with TRBD2 matching 7 bases. Per the germline V gene, CDR1 is DFQATT and CDR2 is SNEGSKA (reference sequence). The CDR3 has 14 amino acids. Written as DNA, the CDR3 is TGCAGCATTAGGGGCGGGAGTAACACCGGGGAGCTGTTTTTT. Encoded protein: CSIRGGSNTGELFF.